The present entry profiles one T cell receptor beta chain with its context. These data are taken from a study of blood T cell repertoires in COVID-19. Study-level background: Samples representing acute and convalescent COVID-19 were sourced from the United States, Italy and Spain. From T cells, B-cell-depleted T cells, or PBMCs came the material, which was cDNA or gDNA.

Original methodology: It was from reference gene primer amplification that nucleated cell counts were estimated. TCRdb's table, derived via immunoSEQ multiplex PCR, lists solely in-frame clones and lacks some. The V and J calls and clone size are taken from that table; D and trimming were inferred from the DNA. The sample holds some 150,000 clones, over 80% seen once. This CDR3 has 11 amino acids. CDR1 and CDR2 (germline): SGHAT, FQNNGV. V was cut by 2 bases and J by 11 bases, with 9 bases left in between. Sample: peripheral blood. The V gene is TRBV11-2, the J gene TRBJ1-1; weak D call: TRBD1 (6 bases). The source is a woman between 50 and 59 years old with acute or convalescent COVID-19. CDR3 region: CASSLTGTAFF. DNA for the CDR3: TGTGCCAGCAGCTTAACAGGGACGGCTTTCTTT.